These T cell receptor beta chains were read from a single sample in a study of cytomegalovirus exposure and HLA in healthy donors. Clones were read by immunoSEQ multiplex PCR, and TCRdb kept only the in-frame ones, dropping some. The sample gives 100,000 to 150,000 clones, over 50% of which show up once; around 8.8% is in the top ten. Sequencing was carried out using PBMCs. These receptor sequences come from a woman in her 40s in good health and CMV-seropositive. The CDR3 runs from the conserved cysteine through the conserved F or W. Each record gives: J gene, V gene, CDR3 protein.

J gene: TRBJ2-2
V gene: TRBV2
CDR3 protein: CASSELATGELFF

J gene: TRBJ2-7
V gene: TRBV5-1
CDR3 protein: CASSWGLAGGREQYF

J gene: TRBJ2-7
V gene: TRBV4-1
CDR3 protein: CASSQKEDRETYEQYF

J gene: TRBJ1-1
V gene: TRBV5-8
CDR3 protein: CASSFAGGGTEAFF

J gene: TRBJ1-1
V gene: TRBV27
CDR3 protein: CASSLRGGRVNTEAFF

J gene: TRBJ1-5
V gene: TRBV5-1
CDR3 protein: CASSPGGDSNQPQHF

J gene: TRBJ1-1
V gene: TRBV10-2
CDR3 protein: CASSAQANTEAFF

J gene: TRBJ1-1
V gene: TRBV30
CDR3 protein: CAWSVLGEGRAFF

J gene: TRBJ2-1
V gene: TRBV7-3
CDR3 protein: CASSLEQGSYNEQFF

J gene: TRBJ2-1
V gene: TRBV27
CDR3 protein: CASTQPGTVSYNEQFF

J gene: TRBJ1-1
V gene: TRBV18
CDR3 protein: CASSATIGGDEAFF

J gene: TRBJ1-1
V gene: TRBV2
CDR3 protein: CASSEADSTEAFF

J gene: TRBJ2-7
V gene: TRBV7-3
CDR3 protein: CASSLTSGAPYEQYF

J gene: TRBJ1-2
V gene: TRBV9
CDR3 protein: CASSSRTGDTFYGYTF

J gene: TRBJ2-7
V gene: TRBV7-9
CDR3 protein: CASSLEGAGYEQYF

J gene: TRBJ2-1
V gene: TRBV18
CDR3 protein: CASSQTSVSSYNEQFF

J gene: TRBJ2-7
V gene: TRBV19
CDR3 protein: CASSSTSGRPPYEQYF

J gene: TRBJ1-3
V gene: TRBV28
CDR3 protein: CASSFSRGGNTIYF

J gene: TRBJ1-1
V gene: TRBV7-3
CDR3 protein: CASSLTARGDTEAFF

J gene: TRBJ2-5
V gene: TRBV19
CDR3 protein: CASSTSGGQETQYF

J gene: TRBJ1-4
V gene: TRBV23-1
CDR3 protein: CASSQGSGGGEKLFF

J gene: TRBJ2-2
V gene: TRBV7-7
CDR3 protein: CASSLGEHWGRDTGELFF

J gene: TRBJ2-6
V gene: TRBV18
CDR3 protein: CASSPRAGPSNSGANVLTF

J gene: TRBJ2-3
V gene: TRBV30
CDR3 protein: CAWGLAGVTDTQYF

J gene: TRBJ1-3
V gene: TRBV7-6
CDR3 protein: CASSQLTQGEGGNTIYF

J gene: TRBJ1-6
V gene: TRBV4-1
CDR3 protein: CASSQDFGNVSPLHF

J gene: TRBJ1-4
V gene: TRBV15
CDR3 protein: CATSREGGPTNEKLFF

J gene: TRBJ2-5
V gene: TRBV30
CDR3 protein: CAWRQSETQYF

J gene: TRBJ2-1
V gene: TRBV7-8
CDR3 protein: CASRLLLAGTYNEQFF

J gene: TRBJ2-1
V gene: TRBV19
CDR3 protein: CASSTQTDEQFF

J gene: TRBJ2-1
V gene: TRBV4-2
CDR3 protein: CASSQDQSVLQIF

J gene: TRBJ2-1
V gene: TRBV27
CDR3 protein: CASSLGRESSYNEQFF

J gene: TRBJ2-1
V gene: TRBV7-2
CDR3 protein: CASSDGAYNEQFF

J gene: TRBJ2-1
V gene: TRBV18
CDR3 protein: CASSPRTSGSQDEQFF

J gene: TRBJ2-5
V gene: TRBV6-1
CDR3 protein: CASTQDRHGAETQYF

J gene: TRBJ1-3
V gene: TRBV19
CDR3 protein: CASSIAGTLSGNTIYF

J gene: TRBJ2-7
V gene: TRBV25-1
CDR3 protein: CASSPWDREDDEQYF

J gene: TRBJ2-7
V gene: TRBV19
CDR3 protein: CASTSDGGYEQYF

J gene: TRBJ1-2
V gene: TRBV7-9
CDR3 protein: CSSSLEPAGGLYGYTF

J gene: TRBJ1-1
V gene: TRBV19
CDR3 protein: CASRTGTGNTEAFF